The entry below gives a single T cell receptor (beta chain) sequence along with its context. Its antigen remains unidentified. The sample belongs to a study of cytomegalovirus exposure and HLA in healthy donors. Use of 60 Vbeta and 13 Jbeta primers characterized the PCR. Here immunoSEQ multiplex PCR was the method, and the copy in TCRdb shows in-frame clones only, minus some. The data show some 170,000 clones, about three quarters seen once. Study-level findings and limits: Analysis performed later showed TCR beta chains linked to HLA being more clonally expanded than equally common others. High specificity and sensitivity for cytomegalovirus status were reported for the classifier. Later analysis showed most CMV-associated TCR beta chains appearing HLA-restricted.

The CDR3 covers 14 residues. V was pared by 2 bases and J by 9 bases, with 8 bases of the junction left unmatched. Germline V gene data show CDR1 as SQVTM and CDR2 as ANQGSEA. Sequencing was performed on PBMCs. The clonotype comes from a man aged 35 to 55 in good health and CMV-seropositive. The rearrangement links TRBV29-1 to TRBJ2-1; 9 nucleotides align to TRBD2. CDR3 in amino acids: CSVERSSGVGEQFF. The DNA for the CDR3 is TGCAGCGTTGAAAGGTCTAGCGGGGTCGGTGAGCAGTTCTTC.